These T cell receptor beta chains were read from a single sample in a study of beta chain features in type 1 diabetes. Produced via immunoSEQ multiplex PCR; TCRdb's table is partial and in-frame only. The sample comprises around 300,000 clones, 14% of which are singletons, and around 7% rests with the top ten. Sample: central memory CD4+ T cells from blood. Receptor source: a young man in good health. CDR3s include the opening cysteine and the closing phenylalanine or tryptophan. Fields, in order: J gene, clone size, V gene, D gene, CDR3 DNA, CDR3 protein. The D gene is left open where the match is weak. Some rows have no size entry. The others give once, few or many, or a class for an expanded clone.

>TRBJ2-2|NA|TRBV18|NA
TGTGCCAGCTCACCAGGGAACACCGGGGAGCTGTTTTTT
CASSPGNTGELFF
>TRBJ2-2|few|TRBV5-4|NA
TGTGCCAGCAGCTCGGGGGTGGAACGAACCATGGGGGAGCTGTTTTTT
CASSSGVERTMGELFF
>TRBJ1-5|many|TRBV4-3|NA
TGCGCCAGCAGCCAAGACAGAGGGAGCAATCAGCCCCAGCATTTT
CASSQDRGSNQPQHF
>TRBJ2-5|NA|TRBV10-2|NA
TGCGCCAGCAGTGTTGGGGGACTGCAAGAGACCCAGTACTTC
CASSVGGLQETQYF
>TRBJ2-1|once|TRBV7-2|TRBD1
TGTGCCAGCAGCTTAGGAGGGACAGGACGTTACAATGAGCAGTTCTTC
CASSLGGTGRYNEQFF
>TRBJ2-5|few|TRBV7-9|NA
TGTGCCAGCAGCTTGATCAGGGGAAGAACGGAGACCCAGTACTTC
CASSLIRGRTETQYF
>TRBJ2-3|NA|TRBV5-1|NA
TGCGCCAGCAGCGGGGGGCCTGGCACAGATACGCAGTATTTT
CASSGGPGTDTQYF
>TRBJ2-1|NA|TRBV2|TRBD1
TGTGCCAGCAGGGACAGGGAAAACAATGAGCAGTTCTTC
CASRDRENNEQFF
>TRBJ1-5|few|TRBV28|TRBD1
TGTGCCAGCAGTCCCCAGGGGGAAAGCAATCAGCCCCAGCATTTT
CASSPQGESNQPQHF
>TRBJ2-1|NA|TRBV9|NA
TGTGCCAGCAGCGTAGACCAGGGGACGAATGAGCAGTTCTTC
CASSVDQGTNEQFF
>TRBJ2-3|few|TRBV5-6|TRBD2
TGTGCCAGCAGCCGACAGACTAGCAACACAGATACGCAGTATTTT
CASSRQTSNTDTQYF
>TRBJ2-1|few|TRBV6-5|NA
TGTGCCAGCAGATCGACAGGACGGGTCGCTGAGCAGTTCTTC
CASRSTGRVAEQFF
>TRBJ2-5|many|TRBV7-2|NA
TGTGCCAGCAGCTTAGCGCCTTCGCCCCGTTTTGGGACCCAGTACTTC
CASSLAPSPRFGTQYF
>TRBJ2-7|few|TRBV7-2|TRBD1
TGTGCCAGCAGCCAGGGACAGGGGCTTCTCTTC
CASSQGQGLLF
>TRBJ1-1|NA|TRBV7-2|NA
TGCGCCAGCAGCCAAGAAGGAGGTGAAGCTTTCTTT
CASSQEGGEAFF
>TRBJ2-3|many|TRBV19|NA
TGTGCCAGCCGTTCGGGCCCGGCGCAGTATTTT
CASRSGPAQYF
>TRBJ2-7|NA|TRBV4-3|TRBD2
TGCGCCAGCAGCCAAGTAGGTCGGGGGGGCTACGAGCAGTACTTC
CASSQVGRGGYEQYF
>TRBJ2-3|NA|TRBV5-1|NA
TGCGCCAGCAGCTCGCTTAGCATGCAGACTAGCACAGATACGCAGTATTTT
CASSSLSMQTSTDTQYF